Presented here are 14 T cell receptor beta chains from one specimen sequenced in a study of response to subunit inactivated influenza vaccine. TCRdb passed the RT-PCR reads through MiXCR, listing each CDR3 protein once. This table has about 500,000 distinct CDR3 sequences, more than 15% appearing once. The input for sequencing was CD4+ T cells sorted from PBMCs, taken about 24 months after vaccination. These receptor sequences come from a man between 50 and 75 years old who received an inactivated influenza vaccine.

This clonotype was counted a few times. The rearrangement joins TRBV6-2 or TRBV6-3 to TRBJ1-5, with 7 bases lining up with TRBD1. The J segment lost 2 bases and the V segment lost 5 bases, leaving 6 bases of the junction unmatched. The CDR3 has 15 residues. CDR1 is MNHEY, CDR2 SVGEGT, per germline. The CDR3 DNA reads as TGTGCCAGCAGTATCTACGGACAGGGCAATCAGCCCCAGCATTTT. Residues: CASSIYGQGNQPQHF.

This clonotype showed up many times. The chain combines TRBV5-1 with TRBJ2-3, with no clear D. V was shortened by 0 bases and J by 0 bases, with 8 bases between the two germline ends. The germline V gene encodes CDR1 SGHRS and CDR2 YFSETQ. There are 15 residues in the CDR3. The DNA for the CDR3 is TGCGCCAGCAGCTTGGCCATGGGGAGCACAGATACGCAGTATTTT. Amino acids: CASSLAMGSTDTQYF.

The CDR3 reads CSARRQAIYNEQFF. CDR3 bases: TGCAGTGCTAGGCGGCAAGCGATCTACAATGAGCAGTTCTTC. The J gene is TRBJ2-1, the V gene TRBV20-1; unclear D gene. This CDR3 region has 14 residues. From germline, CDR1 is DFQATT and CDR2 SNEGSKA (reference sequence). The V and J ends lost 3 bases and 3 bases respectively, with 12 bases between them.

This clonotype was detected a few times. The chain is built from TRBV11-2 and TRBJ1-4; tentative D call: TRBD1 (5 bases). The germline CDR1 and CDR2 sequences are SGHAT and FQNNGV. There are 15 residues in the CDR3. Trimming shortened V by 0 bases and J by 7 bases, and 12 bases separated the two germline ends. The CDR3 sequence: CASSLDRHRIEKLFF. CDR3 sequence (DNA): TGTGCCAGCAGCTTAGATCGGCACAGGATTGAAAAACTGTTTTTT.

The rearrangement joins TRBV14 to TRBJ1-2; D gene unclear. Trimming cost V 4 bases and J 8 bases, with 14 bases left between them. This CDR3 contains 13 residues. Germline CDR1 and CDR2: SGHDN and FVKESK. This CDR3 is CASSRHPQQGYTF. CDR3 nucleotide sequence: TGTGCCAGCAGCCGACACCCTCAGCAGGGCTACACCTTC.

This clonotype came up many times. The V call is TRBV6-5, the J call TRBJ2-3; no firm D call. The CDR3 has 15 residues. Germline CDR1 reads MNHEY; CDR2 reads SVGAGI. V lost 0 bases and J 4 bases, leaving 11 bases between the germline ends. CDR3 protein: CASSYSGRVSDTQYF. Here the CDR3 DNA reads TGTGCCAGCAGTTACTCAGGCCGGGTCTCAGATACGCAGTATTTT.

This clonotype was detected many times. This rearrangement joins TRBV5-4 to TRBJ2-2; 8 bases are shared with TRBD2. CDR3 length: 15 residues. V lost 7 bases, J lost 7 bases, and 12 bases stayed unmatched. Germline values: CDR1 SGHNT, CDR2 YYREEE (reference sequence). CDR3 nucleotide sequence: TGTGCCAGCGGGGTAGCGGGAATCAGCGGCGGGGAGCTGTTTTTT. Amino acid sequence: CASGVAGISGGELFF.

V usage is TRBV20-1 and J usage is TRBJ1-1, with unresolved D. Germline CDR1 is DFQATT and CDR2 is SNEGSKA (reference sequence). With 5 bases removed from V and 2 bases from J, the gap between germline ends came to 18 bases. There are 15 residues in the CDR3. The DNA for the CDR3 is TGCAGTGCTCTCTCTTATCAGGCACGAAACACTGAAGCTTTCTTT. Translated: CSALSYQARNTEAFF.

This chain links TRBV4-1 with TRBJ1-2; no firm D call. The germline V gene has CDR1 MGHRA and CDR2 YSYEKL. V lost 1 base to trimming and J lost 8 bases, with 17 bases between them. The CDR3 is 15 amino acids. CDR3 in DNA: TGCGCCAGCAGCCAAGGAGCTCTAGGAAATCGGGGCTACACCTTC. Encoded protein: CASSQGALGNRGYTF.

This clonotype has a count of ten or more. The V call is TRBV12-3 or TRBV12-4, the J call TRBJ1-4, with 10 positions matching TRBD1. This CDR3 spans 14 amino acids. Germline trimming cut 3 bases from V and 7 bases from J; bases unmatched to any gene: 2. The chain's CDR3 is CASSFGTGVEKLFF. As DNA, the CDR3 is TGTGCCAGCAGTTTCGGGACAGGGGTTGAAAAACTGTTTTTT.

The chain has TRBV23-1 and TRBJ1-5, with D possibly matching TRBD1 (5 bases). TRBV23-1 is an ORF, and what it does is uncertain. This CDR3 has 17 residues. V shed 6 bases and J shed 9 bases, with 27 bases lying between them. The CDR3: CASRPLVGGGALRPQHF. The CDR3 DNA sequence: TGCGCCAGCAGACCCCTCGTGGGGGGAGGGGCCCTCCGGCCCCAGCATTTT.

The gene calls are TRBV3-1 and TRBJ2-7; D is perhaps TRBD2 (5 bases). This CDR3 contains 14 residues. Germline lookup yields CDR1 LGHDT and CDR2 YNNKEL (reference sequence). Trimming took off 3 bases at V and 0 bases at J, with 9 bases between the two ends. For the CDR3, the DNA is TGTGCCAGCAGCCAGAGGGAGAGCTCCTACGAGCAGTACTTC. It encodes CASSQRESSYEQYF.

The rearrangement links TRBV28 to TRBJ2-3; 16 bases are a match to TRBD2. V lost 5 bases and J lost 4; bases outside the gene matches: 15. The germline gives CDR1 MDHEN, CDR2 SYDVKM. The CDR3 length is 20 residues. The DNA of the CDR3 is TGTGCCAGCAGTACTCTACACCCGGGACTAGCGGGGGGGCCGCCAGATACGCAGTATTTT. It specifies CASSTLHPGLAGGPPDTQYF.

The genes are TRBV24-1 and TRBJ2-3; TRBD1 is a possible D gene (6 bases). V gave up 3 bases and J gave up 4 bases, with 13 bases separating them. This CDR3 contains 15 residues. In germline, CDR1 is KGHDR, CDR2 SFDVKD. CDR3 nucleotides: TGTGCCACCAGTGATGGGGGCAGCCACCCAGATACGCAGTATTTT. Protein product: CATSDGGSHPDTQYF.